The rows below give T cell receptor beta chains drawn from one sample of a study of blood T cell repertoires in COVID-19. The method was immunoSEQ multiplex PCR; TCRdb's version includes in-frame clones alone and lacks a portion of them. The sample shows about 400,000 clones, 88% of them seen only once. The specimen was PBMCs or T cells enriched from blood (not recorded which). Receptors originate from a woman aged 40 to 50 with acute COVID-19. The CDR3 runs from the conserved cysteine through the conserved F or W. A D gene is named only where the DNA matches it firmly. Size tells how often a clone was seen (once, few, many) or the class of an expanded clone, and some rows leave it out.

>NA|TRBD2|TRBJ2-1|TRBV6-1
CASSAPSGGLYNEQFF
TGTGCCAGCAGTGCACCTAGCGGGGGGCTCTACAATGAGCAGTTCTTC
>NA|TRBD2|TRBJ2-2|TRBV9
CASSFRLAMNTGELFF
TGTGCCAGCAGCTTCCGACTAGCGATGAACACCGGGGAGCTGTTTTTT
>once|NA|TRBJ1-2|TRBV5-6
CASSFQGRNYGYTF
TGTGCCAGCAGCTTTCAGGGTAGGAACTATGGCTACACCTTC
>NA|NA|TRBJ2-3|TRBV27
CASSFNGRDTQYF
TGTGCCAGCAGTTTCAACGGTCGGGATACGCAGTATTTT
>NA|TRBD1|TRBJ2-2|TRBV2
CASSNDRGRLSAGELFF
TGTGCCAGCAGTAACGACAGGGGGCGGCTATCTGCCGGGGAGCTGTTTTTT
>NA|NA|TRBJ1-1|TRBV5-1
CASSLAVEGTEAFF
TGCGCCAGCAGCTTGGCTGTCGAGGGCACTGAAGCTTTCTTT
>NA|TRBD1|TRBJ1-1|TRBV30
CAWSAYRTGGENTEAFF
TGTGCCTGGAGTGCGTACAGGACAGGGGGAGAGAACACTGAAGCTTTCTTT
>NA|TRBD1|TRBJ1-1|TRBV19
CASSIAGQGPTEAFF
TGTGCCAGTAGTATAGCCGGACAGGGCCCCACTGAAGCTTTCTTT
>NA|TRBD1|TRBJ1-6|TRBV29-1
CSVRQGYNSPLHF
TGCAGCGTTAGACAGGGATATAATTCACCCCTCCACTTT
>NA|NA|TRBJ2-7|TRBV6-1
CASSEAASASQGRQYF
TGTGCCAGCAGTGAAGCGGCTAGCGCCTCCCAAGGTCGGCAGTACTTC
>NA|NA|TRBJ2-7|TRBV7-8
CASSLWGRDYEQYF
TGTGCCAGCAGCTTGTGGGGCAGAGATTACGAGCAGTACTTC
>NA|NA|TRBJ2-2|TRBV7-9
CASRGRDTNTGELFF
TGTGCCAGCAGGGGGAGGGACACTAACACCGGGGAGCTGTTTTTT
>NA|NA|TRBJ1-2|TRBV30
CAWGPGKGYTF
TGTGCCTGGGGTCCGGGTAAAGGCTACACCTTC
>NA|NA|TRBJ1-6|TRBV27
CASSLGQGSSPLHF
TGTGCCAGCAGTTTAGGGCAGGGGAGTTCACCCCTCCACTTT
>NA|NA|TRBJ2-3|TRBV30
CAWSVLPITTDTQYF
TGTGCCTGGAGTGTACTACCGATTACCACAGATACGCAGTATTTT
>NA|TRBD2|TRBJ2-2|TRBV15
CATSRRLAGGAGSTGELFF
TGTGCCACCAGCAGACGACTAGCGGGGGGCGCGGGTAGCACCGGGGAGCTGTTTTTT
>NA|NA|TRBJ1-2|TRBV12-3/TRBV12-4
CASSHDSNYGYTF
TGTGCCAGCAGCCATGACAGTAACTATGGCTACACCTTC
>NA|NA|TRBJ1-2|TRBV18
CASSPPGGGYTF
TGTGCCAGCTCACCACCAGGGGGTGGCTACACCTTC
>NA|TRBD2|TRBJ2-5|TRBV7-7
CASSPTLAGAQETQYF
TGTGCCAGCAGCCCTACCTTAGCGGGGGCTCAAGAGACCCAGTACTTC
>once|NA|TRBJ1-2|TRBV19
CASSITQTGATIYGYTF
TGTGCCAGTAGTATTACACAGACAGGCGCAACCATCTATGGCTACACCTTC
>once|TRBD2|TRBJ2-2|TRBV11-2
CASSYSVFGLVSGGELFF
TGTGCCAGCAGCTACTCCGTATTTGGACTAGTATCTGGCGGGGAGCTGTTTTTT
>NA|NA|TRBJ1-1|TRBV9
CASSNGPPGTEAFF
TGTGCCAGCAGCAACGGACCACCAGGGACTGAAGCTTTCTTT
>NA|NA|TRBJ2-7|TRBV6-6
CASAPSATYEQYF
TGTGCCAGCGCCCCGTCCGCTACCTACGAGCAGTACTTC
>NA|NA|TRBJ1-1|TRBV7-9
CASSPGGNTEAFF
TGTGCCAGCAGCCCCGGGGGGAACACTGAAGCTTTCTTT
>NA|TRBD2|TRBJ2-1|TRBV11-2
CASSLSGASYNEQFF
TGTGCCAGCAGCTTAAGCGGGGCCTCCTACAATGAGCAGTTCTTC
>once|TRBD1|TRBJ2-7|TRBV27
CASRPAHGTELTYEQYF
TGTGCCAGCAGGCCGGCTCATGGGACAGAGCTTACCTACGAGCAGTACTTC
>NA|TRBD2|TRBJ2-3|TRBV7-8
CASSLGAGGITDTQYF
TGTGCCAGCAGCTTAGGAGCCGGGGGGATCACAGATACGCAGTATTTT
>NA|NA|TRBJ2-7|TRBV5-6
CASSLGRGGYEQYF
TGTGCCAGCAGCTTGGGCAGGGGCGGTTACGAGCAGTACTTC
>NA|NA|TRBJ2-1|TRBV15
CATSRVGGYNEQFF
TGTGCCACCAGCAGAGTAGGGGGCTACAATGAGCAGTTCTTC
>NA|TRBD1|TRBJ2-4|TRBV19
CASSIDRVAKNIQYF
TGTGCCAGTAGCATAGACAGGGTAGCCAAAAACATTCAGTACTTC
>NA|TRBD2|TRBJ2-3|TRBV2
CASSGLAGSKDTQYF
TGTGCCAGCAGTGGACTAGCGGGGTCGAAAGATACGCAGTATTTT
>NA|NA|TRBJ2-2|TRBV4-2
CASSLVSNTGELFF
TGTGCCAGCAGCCTCGTCTCTAACACCGGGGAGCTGTTTTTT
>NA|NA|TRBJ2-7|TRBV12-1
CASSCGQSSYEQYF
TGTGCCAGCAGCTGCGGACAGAGCTCCTACGAGCAGTACTTC
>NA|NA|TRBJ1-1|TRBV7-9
CASSPPSDRNTEAFF
TGTGCCAGCAGCCCCCCGTCTGACAGGAACACTGAAGCTTTCTTT
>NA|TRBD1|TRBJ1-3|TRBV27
CASSRLDRGLNTIYF
TGTGCCAGCAGCCGATTGGACAGGGGACTGAACACCATATATTTT
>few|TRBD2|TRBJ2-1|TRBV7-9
CASSTSSGGSYNEQFF
TGTGCCAGCAGCACCTCTAGCGGGGGGTCCTACAATGAGCAGTTCTTC
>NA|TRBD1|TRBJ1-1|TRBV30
CAYSSGGTEAFF
TGTGCCTACTCCTCAGGGGGCACTGAAGCTTTCTTT
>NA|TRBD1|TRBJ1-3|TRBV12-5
CASGLDHRGGNTIYF
TGTGCTAGTGGTTTGGACCACAGGGGAGGAAACACCATATATTTT
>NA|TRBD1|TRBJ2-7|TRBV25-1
CASSESDRGNEQYF
TGTGCCAGCAGTGAATCGGACAGGGGCAACGAGCAGTACTTC
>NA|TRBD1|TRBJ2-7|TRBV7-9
CASSPGQVIYDEQYF
TGTGCCAGCAGCCCGGGACAGGTGATCTACGACGAGCAGTACTTC
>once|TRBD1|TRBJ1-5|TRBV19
CASSIGPGQGHQPQHF
TGTGCCAGTAGTATCGGCCCCGGACAGGGACATCAGCCCCAGCATTTT
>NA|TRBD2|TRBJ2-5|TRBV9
CASSVGTSGGPGETQYF
TGTGCCAGCAGCGTAGGCACTAGCGGGGGGCCGGGGGAGACCCAGTACTTC
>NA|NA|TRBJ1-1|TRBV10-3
CAIRTDQNTEAFF
TGTGCCATCAGGACAGATCAGAACACTGAAGCTTTCTTT
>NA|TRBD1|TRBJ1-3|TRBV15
CATSRDRGSGNTIYF
TGTGCCACCAGCCGGGACAGGGGAAGTGGAAACACCATATATTTT
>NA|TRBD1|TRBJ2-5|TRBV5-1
CASSHDRDQETQYF
TGCGCCAGCAGCCATGACAGGGATCAAGAGACCCAGTACTTC
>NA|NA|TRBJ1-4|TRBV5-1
CASSPGPGGSNEKLFF
TGCGCCAGCAGCCCCGGTCCGGGCGGGTCTAATGAAAAACTGTTTTTT
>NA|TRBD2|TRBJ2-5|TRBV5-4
CASSLVRGGEETQYF
TGTGCCAGCAGCTTGGTGCGGGGGGGCGAGGAGACCCAGTACTTC
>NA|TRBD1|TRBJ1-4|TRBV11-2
CASSMPGQGHRKLFF
TGTGCCAGCAGTATGCCGGGACAGGGTCACCGAAAACTGTTTTTT
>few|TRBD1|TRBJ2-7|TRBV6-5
CASRDRERVYEQYF
TGTGCCAGCAGAGACAGGGAACGGGTCTACGAGCAGTACTTC
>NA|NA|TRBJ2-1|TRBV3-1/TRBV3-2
CASSPQAIRYNEQFF
TGTGCCAGCAGCCCCCAGGCCATCCGGTACAATGAGCAGTTCTTC
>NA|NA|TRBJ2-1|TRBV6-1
CASSESILSSYNEQFF
TGTGCCAGCAGTGAATCTATACTTAGCTCCTACAATGAGCAGTTCTTC
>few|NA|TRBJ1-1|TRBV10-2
CASSDSRRVNTEAFF
TGCGCCAGCAGTGATTCCCGGCGGGTGAACACTGAAGCTTTCTTT
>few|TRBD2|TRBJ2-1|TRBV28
CASLLAGVNEQFF
TGTGCTTCTCTACTAGCGGGGGTAAATGAGCAGTTCTTC
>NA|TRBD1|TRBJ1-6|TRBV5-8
CASINRDRDNSPLHF
TGTGCCAGCATCAACCGGGACAGGGATAATTCACCCCTCCACTTT
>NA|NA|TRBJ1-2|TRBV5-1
CASSLASPGDYGYTF
TGCGCCAGCAGCTTGGCCTCGCCAGGGGACTATGGCTACACCTTC
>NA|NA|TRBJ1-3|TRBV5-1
CASSLAGQGRNTIYF
TGCGCCAGCAGCTTGGCCGGTCAGGGGAGAAACACCATATATTTT
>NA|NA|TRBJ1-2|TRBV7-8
CASSLLAQPYGYTF
TGTGCCAGCAGCTTATTGGCACAGCCCTATGGCTACACCTTC